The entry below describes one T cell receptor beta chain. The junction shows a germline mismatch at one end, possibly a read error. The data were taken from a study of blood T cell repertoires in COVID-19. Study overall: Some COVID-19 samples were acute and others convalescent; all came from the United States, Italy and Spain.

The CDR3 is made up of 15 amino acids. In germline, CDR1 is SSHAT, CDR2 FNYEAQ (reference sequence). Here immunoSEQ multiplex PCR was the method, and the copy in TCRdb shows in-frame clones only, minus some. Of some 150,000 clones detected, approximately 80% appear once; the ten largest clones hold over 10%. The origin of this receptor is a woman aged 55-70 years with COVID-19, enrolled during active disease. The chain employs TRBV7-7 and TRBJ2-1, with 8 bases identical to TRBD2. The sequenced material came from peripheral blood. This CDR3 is CASSDGRGVYNEQFF. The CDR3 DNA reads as TGTGCTAGCAGCGACGGGAGGGGGGTCTACAATGAGCAGTTCTTC.